This passage covers 32 T cell receptor beta chains from one sample sequenced in a study of cytomegalovirus exposure and HLA in healthy donors. The repertoire was sequenced with immunoSEQ multiplex PCR; TCRdb's copy has only in-frame clones and lacks some. Of over 250,000 clones in the sample, 80% to 90% were seen once. The source material was PBMCs. The receptors shown here come from a young woman in good health and CMV-seronegative.

DNA of the CDR3: TGTGCCAGCAGCTGGAGGCAGAGCACAGATACGCAGTATTTT. It specifies CASSWRQSTDTQYF. This chain links TRBV5-8 with TRBJ2-3, with D maybe TRBD2 (5 bases). The CDR3 loop spans 14 amino acids. V lost 3 bases to trimming and J lost 0 bases, with 8 bases between them. Germline V CDR1 and CDR2: SGHTS, YDEGEE.

The rearrangement links TRBV9 to TRBJ2-1, with D perhaps being TRBD1 or TRBD2 (6 bases each). The V end was cut by 4 bases, the J end by 6 bases, with 14 bases between. Looked up from germline, CDR1 is SGDLS and CDR2 is YYNGEE. The CDR3 sequence is 14 residues long. For the CDR3, the DNA is TGTGCCAGCAGCCTAGGGGGAGCGGGCAATGAGCAGTTCTTC. Its translation is CASSLGGAGNEQFF. The full variable domain, in which reference TRBV9 and TRBJ2-1 provide the parts outside the CDR3, is DSGVTQTPKHLITATGQRVTLRCSPRSGDLSVYWYQQSLDQGLQFLIQYYNGEERAKGNILERFSAQQFPDLHSELNLSSLELGDSALYFCASSLGGAGNEQFFGPGTRLTVL.

This chain connects TRBV4-1 to TRBJ2-5; 9 bases match TRBD2. CDR3 length: 16 amino acids. With V trimmed by 4 bases and J by 5 bases, 11 bases remained unmatched. Germline lookup yields CDR1 MGHRA and CDR2 YSYEKL. DNA of the CDR3: TGCGCCAGCAGCCGCATGGGACTAGCCCCAAGGGAGACCCAGTACTTC. It specifies CASSRMGLAPRETQYF.

The chain combines TRBV9 with TRBJ2-2, with TRBD2 matching over 13 bases. This CDR3 is built from 19 residues. V shed 2 bases, J shed 2 bases, and the junction held 9 bases outside the gene matches. Germline values: CDR1 SGDLS, CDR2 YYNGEE. The CDR3 coding sequence is TGTGCCAGCAGCGTCCGGACTAGCGGGGGCGAACCAAACACCGGGGAGCTGTTTTTT. Translation: CASSVRTSGGEPNTGELFF.

The gene calls are TRBV29-1 and TRBJ2-7; 7 positions match TRBD1. CDR3 size: 14 residues. Germline V gene data show CDR1 as SQVTM and CDR2 as ANQGSEA. The CDR3 sequence is CSALTGLATYEQYF. CDR3 coding DNA: TGCTCCGCCCTGACAGGGTTGGCCACCTACGAGCAGTACTTC.

V gene TRBV29-1 combines with J gene TRBJ1-4, with D possibly being TRBD1 (5 bases). V was shortened by 1 base and J by 8 bases, with 11 bases between the two germline ends. Per germline, CDR1 SQVTM and CDR2 ANQGSEA. There are 13 residues in the CDR3. The CDR3: CSVEARGDEKLFF. CDR3 DNA sequence: TGCAGCGTTGAAGCCCGGGGGGACGAAAAACTGTTTTTT.

This clone was counted once. The chain is built from TRBV7-2 and TRBJ1-6; D ambiguous. The ends were cut back, 7 bases at V and 7 bases at J, with 23 bases in the middle. Germline assignment: CDR1 SGHTA and CDR2 FQGNSA. The CDR3 has 17 amino acids. CDR3 nucleotides: TGTGCCAGCACCACCCAGCCAAGAGCCCGGGAGAATTCACCCCTCCACTTT. It translates to CASTTQPRARENSPLHF.

This clone was counted between two and nine times. The V call is TRBV4-1, the J call TRBJ1-2; 8 bases map to TRBD1. CDR1 and CDR2 (germline): MGHRA, YSYEKL. The CDR3 spans 14 residues. Trimming cost V 0 bases and J 8 bases; bases outside gene matches: 5. DNA of the CDR3: TGCGCCAGCAGCCAAGAGGACAGGGTAAGGGGCTACACCTTC. It translates to CASSQEDRVRGYTF.

The gene calls are TRBV7-8 and TRBJ1-2; 7 bases are a match to TRBD1. Germline CDR1 SGHVS, CDR2 FQNEAQ. This CDR3 region has 15 residues. The ends lost 5 bases at V and 4 bases at J; junction bases unmatched: 10. The CDR3, as DNA: TGTGCCAGCAGCCCTAGAGAGGGACAGAGCTATGGCTACACCTTC. Encoded protein: CASSPREGQSYGYTF.

The V call is TRBV6-1, the J call TRBJ1-2; D is undetermined. CDR1 and CDR2 from the germline V gene are MNHNS and SASEGT. CDR3 length: 12 amino acids. V gave up 8 bases and J gave up 5 bases, with 12 bases separating them. The CDR3 DNA is TGTGCCAGCTCTCCACGGTCTTATGGCTACACCTTC. This encodes CASSPRSYGYTF.

The chain is built from TRBV5-1 and TRBJ2-7, with 9 bases that match TRBD2. The CDR3 contains 21 residues. CDR1 and CDR2 (germline): SGHRS, YFSETQ. V was clipped by 4 bases and J by 1 base; unmatched bases: 24. The CDR3: CASSLGDFPGLAYTTSYEQYF. In DNA form, the CDR3 reads TGCGCCAGCAGCCTGGGGGATTTCCCGGGACTAGCCTACACTACATCCTACGAGCAGTACTTC.

This chain joins TRBV27 and TRBJ2-7; 7 bases map to TRBD1. The CDR3 has 14 residues. CDR1 is MNHEY, CDR2 SMNVEV, per germline (reference sequence). J gave up 4 bases and V 2 bases, and 5 bases lay outside the gene matches. The CDR3 region is CASSLPGQTYEQYF. For the CDR3, the DNA is TGTGCCAGCAGTTTACCGGGACAGACTTACGAGCAGTACTTC.

This clone occurred a few times. This chain connects TRBV9 to TRBJ1-1; D possibly corresponds to TRBD1 (6 bases). The CDR3 length is 15 residues. Germline assignment: CDR1 SGDLS and CDR2 YYNGEE. V was shortened by 1 base and J by 1 base, with 11 bases between the two germline ends. The CDR3 coding sequence is TGTGCCAGCAGCGTATATCCGGGACAGAACACTGAAGCTTTCTTT. Translated, it gives CASSVYPGQNTEAFF.

This clone was counted once. The rearrangement uses TRBV19 and TRBJ2-3; 12 bases align to TRBD2. With 6 bases clipped from V and 3 bases from J, the junction kept 4 bases outside the gene matches. Germline CDR1 is LNHDA and CDR2 is SQIVND (reference sequence). The CDR3 has 15 amino acids. CDR3 in amino acids: CASSRTSGATDTQYF. CDR3 DNA: TGTGCCAGTAGCAGGACTAGCGGGGCAACAGATACGCAGTATTTT.

The rearrangement uses TRBV30 and TRBJ1-2, with 10 bases lining up with TRBD1. Unmatched junction bases numbered 7, after V lost 5 bases and J lost 7 bases. The CDR3 runs 13 residues. CDR1 is GTSNPN, CDR2 SVGIG, per germline (reference sequence). The CDR3: CAWFSDRGIGYTF. The CDR3 DNA sequence: TGTGCCTGGTTTTCGGACAGGGGGATTGGCTACACCTTC.

This chain uses TRBV5-4 with TRBJ2-7; 9 bases map to TRBD1. Germline assignment: CDR1 SGHNT and CDR2 YYREEE (reference sequence). V trimming: 4 bases; J trimming: 3 bases; junction bases outside the gene matches: 5. The CDR3 totals 14 residues. This CDR3 reads CASSTRTGDYEQYF. In nucleotides, the CDR3 is TGTGCCAGCAGCACCCGGACAGGGGACTACGAGCAGTACTTC.

The V gene is TRBV7-2, the J gene TRBJ2-7; 7 bases map to TRBD1. V lost 3 bases to trimming and J lost 2 bases; unmatched junction nucleotides: 7. In germline, CDR1 is SGHTA, CDR2 FQGNSA. CDR3 length equals 15 residues. CDR3 protein: CASSLSGQETYEQYF. In DNA, the CDR3 is TGTGCCAGCAGCTTGTCTGGACAGGAAACCTACGAGCAGTACTTC.

V and J are TRBV28 and TRBJ2-7; TRBD2 matches at 8 bases. The CDR3 spans 15 residues. Per the germline V gene, CDR1 is MDHEN and CDR2 is SYDVKM. The V and J ends lost 2 bases and 3 bases, in that order; junction bases with no gene match: 6. This chain's CDR3 is CASSLELADVYEQYF. The CDR3 DNA reads as TGTGCCAGCAGTTTAGAACTAGCGGACGTCTACGAGCAGTACTTC.

V gene TRBV6-6 combines with J gene TRBJ1-1; 8 nucleotides align to TRBD1. Trimming removed 2 bases from V and 5 bases from J; junction bases left unmatched: 4. The CDR3 consists of 14 residues. CDR1 and CDR2 (germline): MNHNY, SVGAGI (reference sequence). The CDR3 nucleotides are TGTGCCAGCAGTTACAATACAGGGGGTACTGAAGCTTTCTTT. It encodes CASSYNTGGTEAFF.

This clone was counted a single time. The chain joins TRBV7-6 to TRBJ2-2, with a weak D call TRBD1 (5 bases). The CDR3 length is 16 residues. Trimming removed 5 bases from V and 4 bases from J, with 17 bases in between. Germline values: CDR1 SGHVS, CDR2 FNYEAQ. The CDR3 here is CASSQGLPTGTGELFF. CDR3 DNA: TGTGCCAGCAGCCAGGGTCTACCCACAGGCACCGGGGAGCTGTTTTTT.

Comments on this clone: The same CDR3 is also encoded by other DNA sequences in this sample. The V call is TRBV18, the J call TRBJ2-7; 9 nucleotides align to TRBD1. Germline CDR1 is KGHSH and CDR2 is LQKENI. The CDR3 spans 14 residues. V was clipped by 0 bases and J by 3 bases; unmatched bases: 0. The CDR3 protein is CASSPPGQGYEQYF. The CDR3 DNA reads as TGTGCCAGCTCACCACCGGGACAGGGCTACGAGCAGTACTTC.

V and J are TRBV6-1 and TRBJ2-1; TRBD2 aligns across 13 bases. This CDR3 spans 16 amino acids. CDR1 and CDR2 from the germline V gene are MNHNS and SASEGT. V lost 4 bases, J lost 8 bases, and 8 bases stayed unmatched. The CDR3 nucleotides are TGTGCCAGCAGTGGGTGGACTAGCGGGAGTAAGCATGAGCAGTTCTTC. Protein sequence: CASSGWTSGSKHEQFF.

The V gene is TRBV6-1, the J gene TRBJ2-7; 11 nucleotides align to TRBD1. The CDR3 extends over 15 amino acids. CDR1 is MNHNS, CDR2 SASEGT, per germline. V lost 6 bases, J lost 3 bases, and 7 bases stayed unmatched. The CDR3 region has the DNA TGTGCCAGCAGCGCTGCCGGGACAGGGGGCTACGAGCAGTACTTC. It translates to CASSAAGTGGYEQYF.

The rearrangement links TRBV9 to TRBJ2-3, with TRBD2 matching 13 bases. Trimming cost V 2 bases and J 4 bases; bases outside gene matches: 1. In germline, CDR1 is SGDLS, CDR2 YYNGEE. The CDR3 runs 15 residues. Written as DNA, the CDR3 is TGTGCCAGCAGCGTCACTAGCGGGGGGGCAGATACGCAGTATTTT. Encoded protein: CASSVTSGGADTQYF. Looking up the rest from reference TRBV9 and TRBJ2-3 gives the full variable domain: DSGVTQTPKHLITATGQRVTLRCSPRSGDLSVYWYQQSLDQGLQFLIQYYNGEERAKGNILERFSAQQFPDLHSELNLSSLELGDSALYFCASSVTSGGADTQYFGPGTRLTVL.

The gene calls are TRBV4-3 and TRBJ2-3; D is unresolved. Germline V gene sequence: CDR1 LGHNA, CDR2 YSLEER. The CDR3 spans 16 residues. Between the trimmed V and J ends, which lost 0 bases and 2 bases, there was a span of 12 bases. DNA of the CDR3: TGCGCCAGCAGCCAAGAATTCGAGGTTTCCACAGATACGCAGTATTTT. Translating it yields CASSQEFEVSTDTQYF.

The V gene is TRBV2, the J gene TRBJ1-5, with 9 nucleotides matching TRBD1. In germline, CDR1 is SNHLY, CDR2 FYNNEI. The CDR3 has 14 residues. Losses at the gene ends were 5 bases for V and 5 bases for J; bases not matched to a gene: 4. The CDR3 protein is CASSQQGADQPQHF. The CDR3 nucleotides are TGTGCCAGCAGTCAACAGGGGGCCGATCAGCCCCAGCATTTT.

The chain uses TRBV6-6 and TRBJ1-1, with 7 bases matching TRBD1. The length of the CDR3 is 15 residues. V trimming: 2 bases; J trimming: 4 bases; junction bases outside the gene matches: 7. Germline V gives CDR1 MNHNY, CDR2 SVGAGI (reference sequence). CDR3 DNA: TGTGCCAGCAGTTACGGTCAGGGGGTTGGCACTGAAGCTTTCTTT. This codes for CASSYGQGVGTEAFF.

The CDR3 reads CASNGQGQVYEQYF. The CDR3 bases are TGTGCCAGCAACGGACAGGGGCAAGTCTACGAGCAGTACTTC. V and J are TRBV5-8 and TRBJ2-7; 9 positions agree with TRBD1. CDR3 length: 14 residues. Germline V gene sequence: CDR1 SGHTS, CDR2 YDEGEE. Trimming removed 6 bases from V and 3 bases from J; junction bases left unmatched: 7.

The chain couples TRBV27 to TRBJ1-4; tentative D call: TRBD1 (6 bases). Trimming took 6 bases from V and 7 from J, leaving 15 bases between them. Germline V CDR1 and CDR2: MNHEY, SMNVEV (reference sequence). This CDR3 region has 14 residues. This CDR3 is CASSQQGSAEKLFF. The CDR3 DNA reads TGTGCCAGCAGCCAACAGGGTAGCGCTGAAAAACTGTTTTTT.

J is TRBJ2-3 and V is TRBV27, with 7 bases aligning to TRBD1. The J segment lost 2 bases and the V segment lost 5 bases, leaving 10 bases of the junction unmatched. Germline V lookup: CDR1 MNHEY, CDR2 SMNVEV (reference sequence). CDR3 length: 16 amino acids. In DNA, the CDR3 is TGTGCCAGCAGTGTTACAGGGGCTTATAACACAGATACGCAGTATTTT. This translates into CASSVTGAYNTDTQYF.

This chain connects TRBV29-1 to TRBJ1-2, with D possibly matching TRBD1 (6 bases). CDR1 and CDR2 (germline): SQVTM, ANQGSEA. The CDR3 sequence is 16 residues long. The V and J ends lost 7 bases and 4 bases respectively, with 25 bases between them. The DNA for the CDR3 is TGCAGCGCTTTGGGGGCAGGGGCACACATGGGCTATGGCTACACCTTC. Translated, it gives CSALGAGAHMGYGYTF. Together with reference TRBV29-1 and TRBJ1-2, the CDR3 gives the full variable domain: SAVISQKPSRDICQRGTSLTIQCQVDSQVTMMFWYRQQPGQSLTLIATANQGSEATYESGFVIDKFPISRPNLTFSTLTVSNMSPEDSSIYLCSALGAGAHMGYGYTFGSGTRLTVV.

The V gene is TRBV6-5, the J gene TRBJ2-7; D remains ambiguous. Germline V gene sequence: CDR1 MNHEY, CDR2 SVGAGI. This CDR3 comprises 13 residues. Between the trimmed V and J ends, which lost 2 bases and 1 base, there was a span of 6 bases. CDR3 nucleotide sequence: TGTGCCAGCAGTTACACAACGTCCTACGAGCAGTACTTC. Its translation is CASSYTTSYEQYF.